Sequencing of this T cell receptor (beta chain) was carried out in a study of spatial heterogeneity in lung cancer (dated by TCRdb to between 2018 and 2021). Study-level background: Beta-chain transcripts were consistently detected in greater numbers than alpha-chain transcripts, which likely reflects a higher abundance of beta-chain transcripts. In the raw uncorrected reads, each unique combination of TCR and UMI appeared more than ten times on average. TCR repertoire features were related to nonsynonymous mutation counts determined by whole-exome sequencing of tumor tissue. At surgery, both alpha and beta chains were TCR-sequenced in roughly 230 tumor regions, fewer than 80 matched nontumor lung samples and 56 PBMC samples. TCR alpha and beta repertoires were quantitatively compared across multiple tumor regions, matched nontumor lung and blood in non-small cell lung cancer.

V is shortened by 4 bases, J by 7 bases, and the region joining them spans 14 bases. Via the germline V gene (reference sequence), CDR1 is SEHNR and CDR2 FQNEAQ. The CDR3, from cysteine to phenylalanine, totals 13 residues. The read is trimmed to its CDR3 DNA, 39 bases read in frame from base 1. On the study overall, not on this receptor specifically: Confirming at a functional level the hypothesis that regional TCRs recognize regional mutations was considered to require additional single-cell paired TCR alpha and beta sequencing. Ubiquitous expanded tumor TCRs were detected in blood more often at tumor resection than at routine follow-up.

The protocol used for the library was 5' RACE. The reads were generated on a NextSeq 500. To allow correction of PCR and sequencing errors, the TCR library protocol tagged every TCR cDNA molecule with a unique molecular identifier. Regarding the original processing steps: Decombinator tools were used for TCR identification, UMI-based error correction and CDR3 extraction. Expanded TCRs were defined as those above a frequency of 2 per 1,000, corresponding to the top 1% of the tumor frequency distribution. Each repertoire was subsampled 100 times to 5,000 TCRs, after which Renyi diversity was computed with the R vegan package. CDR3 similarity networks were constructed using string-kernel similarity of amino acid triplets, with links drawn between CDR3s whose pairwise similarity was above 0.82. Using fastp at Q25 and MiXCR, TCRdb reprocessed the public reads and kept productive beta chains. Rows matching on CDR3 protein sequence are summarized as one entry with the most common DNA and genes. The V and J calls follow TCRdb's processing rather than the paper's. The sample table records about 21,000 distinct CDR3 sequences; less than 6% of these occur just once. The top ten clonotypes cover roughly 36% of the sample.

This clonotype has at least ten counts. Its cognate antigen has yet to be identified. Base quality data are lacking; no much larger clone is found one base away. This sample's time point label indicates: sample taken at primary tumor resection. Samples were obtained from 72 patients with early-stage, untreated non-small cell lung cancer from the lung TRACERx cohort. Whole RNA extracted from tumor and nontumor lung tissue, or from cryopreserved PBMC samples, was used for TCR sequencing without cell sorting. Patients were selected for TCR sequencing only if sufficient RNA was available from at least two tumor regions.

Sample: PBMCs, taken at surgery. The TCR originated in a male donor with early-stage non-small cell lung cancer. The V and J genes are TRBV7-9 and TRBJ2-7, with a weak D call of TRBD1 (6 bases match). The DNA sequence reads TGTGCCAGCAGCTCAAACGTCCAGGGGGAGCAGTACTTC. Translated, it reads CASSSNVQGEQYF. The variable domain in full, with residues beyond the CDR3 obtained from the reference TRBV7-9 and TRBJ2-7 genes, is DTGVSQNPRHKITKRGQNVTFRCDPISEHNRLYWYRQTLGQGPEFLTYFQNEAQLEKSRLLSDRFSAERPKGSFSTLEIQRTEQGDSAMYLCASSSNVQGEQYFGPGTRLTVT.